The 19 T cell receptor beta chains below come from one sample, sequenced in a study of T cell repertoires in cytomegalovirus infection. TCRdb reprocessed the reads with MiXCR, giving one entry per CDR3 protein. This sample has approximately 250,000 distinct CDR3 sequences, with 9.1% found just once. Source material: PBMCs. Source of these receptors: a human donor in good health (CMV status not recorded). Some clones in this sample may be carry-over from other donors' samples.

This clonotype was found many times. V usage is TRBV11-2 and J usage is TRBJ2-1; TRBD2 agrees at 9 bases. Germline V gene lookup returns CDR1 SGHAT and CDR2 FQNNGV. The CDR3 totals 18 residues. The ends lost 5 bases at V and 8 bases at J; junction bases unmatched: 19. The CDR3 region is CASSPRVIAGGPPHEQFF. CDR3 coding DNA: TGTGCCAGCAGCCCCAGGGTGATCGCGGGGGGGCCTCCGCATGAGCAGTTCTTC.

The rearrangement links TRBV7-2 to TRBJ2-2; TRBD2 agrees at 10 bases. There are 15 residues in the CDR3. The germline V gene encodes CDR1 SGHTA and CDR2 FQGNSA. V gave up 5 bases and J gave up 4 bases; unmatched junction bases: 4. CDR3 protein: CASSPRLAGTGELFF. CDR3 DNA sequence: TGTGCCAGCAGCCCTCGACTAGCGGGCACCGGGGAGCTGTTTTTT.

In this sample, this clonotype turned up many times. The chain recombines TRBV11-3 with TRBJ2-7; 9 bases map to TRBD1. CDR1 is SGHNT and CDR2 is YENEEA in the germline V gene. J was trimmed by 4 bases and V by 4 bases; bases with no gene match: 8. The CDR3 is 15 amino acids. The chain's CDR3 is CASSSQQGARYEQYF. The CDR3 DNA sequence: TGTGCCAGCAGCTCGCAACAGGGGGCGAGATACGAGCAGTACTTC.

The chain couples TRBV9 to TRBJ2-1; 7 bases align to TRBD1. V lost 0 bases to trimming and J lost 9 bases; unmatched junction nucleotides: 6. CDR3 length: 14 amino acids. Per the germline V gene, CDR1 is SGDLS and CDR2 is YYNGEE. The CDR3 loop reads CASSVEQGYGEQFF. The CDR3 DNA follows: TGTGCCAGCAGCGTAGAACAGGGGTACGGTGAGCAGTTCTTC.

The chain joins TRBV10-2 to TRBJ1-1, with D maybe TRBD1 (6 bases). The CDR3 consists of 12 residues. The germline V gene encodes CDR1 WSHSY and CDR2 SAAADI. The V end lost 7 bases, the J end lost 5 bases, and 11 bases lay between the germline ends. The CDR3 loop is CASTQGRTEAFF. The CDR3 nucleotides are TGCGCCAGCACCCAGGGGAGGACTGAAGCTTTCTTT.

There are many counts of this clonotype. The CDR3 loop reads CASSWRDRGGEQYF. The CDR3 coding sequence is TGTGCCAGCAGCTGGCGGGACAGGGGAGGAGAGCAGTACTTC. The rearrangement uses TRBV7-6 and TRBJ2-7, with 10 bases fitting TRBD1. This CDR3 is 14 amino acids long. V lost 4 bases to trimming and J lost 7 bases; unmatched junction nucleotides: 7. Germline values: CDR1 SGHVS, CDR2 FNYEAQ.

The sample holds many counts of this clonotype. V and J are TRBV20-1 and TRBJ2-3; 8 positions agree with TRBD2. Germline V gene data show CDR1 as DFQATT and CDR2 as SNEGSKA (reference sequence). The CDR3 is 18 amino acids. V lost 6 bases, J lost 2 bases, and 19 bases stayed unmatched. DNA for the CDR3: TGCAGTGCCCCAGATGTGGCGGGGGGCCCTACTAACACAGATACGCAGTATTTT. Residues: CSAPDVAGGPTNTDTQYF.

The chain links TRBV6-1 to TRBJ2-4, with 10 positions matching TRBD2. Germline CDR1 MNHNS, CDR2 SASEGT. The J segment lost 9 bases and the V segment lost 5 bases, leaving 10 bases of the junction unmatched. The CDR3 is 15 residues long. The CDR3 protein is CASSLSGGNQGIQYF. In nucleotides, the CDR3 is TGTGCCAGCAGTCTTAGCGGGGGGAACCAGGGCATTCAGTACTTC.

This clonotype was seen ten or more times. The genes are TRBV7-8 and TRBJ2-1, with D perhaps being TRBD1 or TRBD2 (6 bases each). V was trimmed by 5 bases and J by 10 bases, leaving 24 bases between them. The germline gives CDR1 SGHVS, CDR2 FQNEAQ. The CDR3 runs to 16 residues. CDR3 DNA: TGTGCCAGCAGCGCGGACCCTAGGTACGGAGGGGGGGAGCAGTTCTTC. Translating it yields CASSADPRYGGGEQFF. Complete variable domain (other parts from reference TRBV7-8 and TRBJ2-1): GAGVSQSPRYKVAKRGQDVALRCDPISGHVSLFWYQQALGQGPEFLTYFQNEAQLDKSGLPSDRFFAERPEGSVSTLKIQRTQQEDSAVYLCASSADPRYGGGEQFFGPGTRLTVL.

This clonotype was seen more than once but under ten times. The rearrangement joins TRBV7-2 to TRBJ1-6, with 9 bases aligning to TRBD1. The CDR3 runs 15 residues. Germline lookup yields CDR1 SGHTA and CDR2 FQGNSA. J was trimmed by 10 bases and V by 0 bases; bases with no gene match: 4. The CDR3 coding sequence is TGTGCCAGCAGCTTAGCCCGGACAGGGGTGTCACCCCTCCACTTT. This gives the protein CASSLARTGVSPLHF.

This clonotype was seen many times. The rearrangement uses TRBV7-6 and TRBJ1-6; the D is unclear. V was clipped by 1 base and J by 14 bases, with 18 bases between them. This CDR3 comprises 15 residues. Germline loops: CDR1 SGHVS, CDR2 FNYEAQ. The chain's CDR3 is CASSLVSGLMSTLHF. The CDR3 DNA reads TGTGCCAGCAGCTTAGTTTCAGGCTTGATGAGCACCCTCCACTTT.

This clonotype has a count of ten or more. The rearrangement uses TRBV7-4 and TRBJ2-1; 11 bases are a match to TRBD1. Trimming at V came to 5 bases and at J to 2 bases, leaving 14 bases not matched to a gene. This CDR3 region has 19 residues. Germline V lookup: CDR1 SGHVT, CDR2 SQSDAQ. The CDR3 sequence: CASSPDRDRGFPTYNEQFF. The CDR3 nucleotides are TGTGCCAGCAGCCCAGACCGGGACAGGGGGTTCCCCACCTACAATGAGCAGTTCTTC.

Ten or more counts support this clonotype. The V and J genes are TRBV7-2 and TRBJ1-1, with D hard to call. The V end lost 4 bases, the J end lost 5 bases, and 11 bases lay between the germline ends. CDR1 is SGHTA, CDR2 FQGNSA, per germline. The CDR3 contains 13 residues. The CDR3 region is CASSSRRGTEAFF. Here the CDR3 DNA reads TGTGCCAGCAGCTCGAGACGGGGTACTGAAGCTTTCTTT. The entire variable domain, with the rest obtained from reference TRBV7-2 and TRBJ1-1, is as follows: GAGVSQSPSNKVTEKGKDVELRCDPISGHTALYWYRQSLGQGLEFLIYFQGNSAPDKSGLPSDRFSAERTGGSVSTLTIQRTQQEDSAVYLCASSSRRGTEAFFGQGTRLTVV.

The chain uses TRBV5-1 and TRBJ2-3; TRBD2 matches 12 bases. V dropped 0 bases and J dropped 4; count of bases not matched to a gene: 3. The CDR3 runs to 16 residues. Germline V gene data show CDR1 as SGHRS and CDR2 as YFSETQ. The CDR3 DNA reads TGCGCCAGCAGCTTGGGACTAGCGGGGGTGTCAGATACGCAGTATTTT. Translation: CASSLGLAGVSDTQYF. The full variable domain, its missing parts supplied by reference TRBV5-1 and TRBJ2-3, is KAGVTQTPRYLIKTRGQQVTLSCSPISGHRSVSWYQQTPGQGLQFLFEYFSETQRNKGNFPGRFSGRQFSNSRSEMNVSTLELGDSALYLCASSLGLAGVSDTQYFGPGTRLTVL.

This clonotype was observed at least ten times. The rearrangement uses TRBV12-3 or TRBV12-4 and TRBJ1-1; the D gene is possibly TRBD1 (5 bases). V was cut by 7 bases and J by 0 bases, with 15 bases left in between. The CDR3 is 15 residues long. Here the CDR3 DNA reads TGTGCCAGCAAACGAGGGGCCCTATTGAACACTGAAGCTTTCTTT. This codes for CASKRGALLNTEAFF.

At least ten counts were recorded for this clonotype. The chain joins TRBV7-2 to TRBJ1-1; D may be TRBD1 (6 bases). Germline CDR1 reads SGHTA; CDR2 reads FQGNSA. This CDR3 comprises 13 residues. V was cut by 6 bases and J by 8 bases, with 16 bases left in between. The chain's CDR3 is CASSFRQVREAFF. The CDR3 DNA is TGTGCCAGCAGTTTTAGACAGGTCCGGGAAGCTTTCTTT.

This clonotype was recorded at least ten times. The chain joins TRBV12-3 or TRBV12-4 to TRBJ2-1; a weak D match, TRBD2 (5 bases). This CDR3 has 15 residues. Trimming shortened V by 5 bases and J by 7 bases, and 18 bases separated the two germline ends. DNA of the CDR3: TGTGCCAGCAGTGACTATTCCCGTATGCTGAATGAGCAGTTCTTC. Translation gives CASSDYSRMLNEQFF.

This clonotype was found many times. V is TRBV7-2 and J is TRBJ1-2; D call uncertain. Trimming took 5 bases from V and 8 from J, leaving 12 bases between them. Per germline, CDR1 SGHTA and CDR2 FQGNSA. This CDR3 contains 12 residues. CDR3 coding DNA: TGTGCCAGCAGCAGAGAGACACCCGGCTACACCTTC. Residues: CASSRETPGYTF.

The chain carries TRBV5-1 and TRBJ1-4, with TRBD1 matching over 8 bases. From germline, CDR1 is SGHRS and CDR2 YFSETQ. The CDR3 consists of 14 residues. V lost 6 bases to trimming and J lost 4 bases; unmatched junction nucleotides: 5. CDR3 DNA sequence: TGCGCCAGCACCGGGGACAGGCATAATGAAAAACTGTTTTTT. Amino acid sequence: CASTGDRHNEKLFF.